These T cell receptor beta chains were read from a single sample in a study of PD-L1 blockade in urothelial cancer. TCRdb's copy holds only in-frame clones and misses some; the assay was immunoSEQ multiplex PCR. This table has approximately 52,000 clones, about 75% appearing once. The sample here was PBMCs, taken around atezolizumab (anti-PD-L1) treatment. These TCRs come from an older man with urothelial cancer. CDR3s leave out the opening cysteine and the closing phenylalanine or tryptophan.

j_call	v_call	cdr3_aa
TRBJ1-2	TRBV29-1	SVEDRMAGPGGYT
TRBJ2-2	TRBV4-2	ASSQGGSGTGELF
TRBJ2-2	TRBV11-3	ASSPKRAGELF
TRBJ1-3	TRBV30	ASRVRKAGNTIY
TRBJ2-1	TRBV7-2	ASGLAGVSEQF
TRBJ2-1	TRBV18	ASSPPTLAQQF
TRBJ2-6	TRBV7-3	ASSSQGASGANVLT
TRBJ2-7	TRBV19	ASSRQGGYEQY
TRBJ1-2	TRBV6-1	ASSELWGQGAGGYT
TRBJ1-1	TRBV9	ASSGQGANTEAF
TRBJ1-5	TRBV5-1	ASSQGQENQPQH
TRBJ1-4	TRBV5-1	ASSFFSGEKLF
TRBJ2-2	TRBV21-1	ASSKSDRLTGELF
TRBJ2-3	TRBV11-1	ASSLDRDGTQY
TRBJ1-1	TRBV7-8	ASKWRQKGEAF
TRBJ2-7	TRBV29-1	SVVEGPGYEQY
TRBJ1-5	TRBV4-2	ASSSQGRGNQPQH
TRBJ2-1	TRBV19	ASSMHRGSDEQF
TRBJ1-6	TRBV28	ASSRSRGSSPLH
TRBJ2-7	TRBV18	ASSPGQGAYEQY
TRBJ1-2	TRBV28	ASSLFGTEANYGYT
TRBJ2-7	TRBV7-3	ASSTSQGYEQY
TRBJ2-2	TRBV6-6	ASRPSGGETGELF